Listed here are 32 T cell receptor beta chains from one sample, sequenced in a study of blood T cell repertoires in COVID-19. Data came from immunoSEQ multiplex PCR; TCRdb stores just in-frame clones and leaves some out. Of about 250,000 clones listed, 80% to 90% are singletons. The sequenced sample was PBMCs or T cells enriched from blood (not recorded which). The receptors were sampled from a woman in her twenties or thirties who had recovered from COVID-19.

The chain links TRBV4-1 to TRBJ1-4; D is possibly TRBD1 (5 bases). The CDR3 consists of 18 residues. CDR1 is MGHRA, CDR2 YSYEKL, per germline. V lost 2 bases and J 5 bases, leaving 21 bases between the germline ends. CDR3 loop: CASSQHLSGPGKNEKLFF. The CDR3 region has the DNA TGCGCCAGCAGCCAACACCTATCCGGGCCAGGGAAAAATGAAAAACTGTTTTTT.

The rearrangement joins TRBV18 to TRBJ1-1; TRBD1 might be the D (5 bases). The CDR3 consists of 13 residues. V gave up 7 bases and J gave up 0 bases, with 9 bases separating them. Germline assignment: CDR1 KGHSH and CDR2 LQKENI. CDR3 in DNA: TGTGCCAGCTTCGGACAACTGAACACTGAAGCTTTCTTT. This translates into CASFGQLNTEAFF.

This clone was observed a few times. The V and J genes are TRBV28 and TRBJ1-5; the D gene is possibly TRBD1 (6 bases). This CDR3 spans 16 amino acids. CDR1 is MDHEN and CDR2 is SYDVKM in the germline V gene. The ends were cut back, 7 bases at V and 3 bases at J, with 19 bases in the middle. CDR3 DNA sequence: TGTGCCAGCACCCACCTTCAGGACAGTATCAATCAGCCCCAGCATTTT. Its protein is CASTHLQDSINQPQHF. The complete variable domain, with remaining parts taken from reference TRBV28 and TRBJ1-5, reads DVKVTQSSRYLVKRTGEKVFLECVQDMDHENMFWYRQDPGLGLRLIYFSYDVKMKEKGDIPEGYSVSREKKERFSLILESASTNQTSMYLCASTHLQDSINQPQHFGDGTRLSIL.

The rearrangement links TRBV28 to TRBJ2-7; the match to TRBD2 covers 12 bases. The CDR3 has 15 amino acids. Germline trimming cut 7 bases from V and 3 bases from J; bases unmatched to any gene: 7. CDR1 and CDR2 from the germline V gene are MDHEN and SYDVKM. The DNA for the CDR3 is TGTGCCAGCACCGCAGCTAGCGGGAGGGTCTACGAGCAGTACTTC. Translated: CASTAASGRVYEQYF.

The chain has TRBV12-3 or TRBV12-4 and TRBJ1-5; no firm D call. The V end lost 6 bases, the J end lost 4 bases, and 10 bases lay between the germline ends. This CDR3 has 13 residues. The CDR3 protein is CASRLGGNQPQHF. The DNA for the CDR3 is TGTGCCAGCAGGCTGGGAGGAAATCAGCCCCAGCATTTT.

This rearrangement joins TRBV27 to TRBJ1-2; tentatively, D is TRBD1 (5 bases). Trimming left V 3 bases short and J 3 bases short, with 11 bases between. This CDR3 is built from 14 residues. Germline assignment: CDR1 MNHEY and CDR2 SMNVEV (reference sequence). CDR3 region: CASSFGGADYGYTF. Written as DNA, the CDR3 is TGTGCCAGCAGTTTCGGAGGGGCAGACTATGGCTACACCTTC.

This clone was counted only a few times. The genes are TRBV4-1 and TRBJ1-2, with 7 bases that match TRBD1. The CDR3 loop spans 12 amino acids. V lost 0 bases to trimming and J lost 8 bases; unmatched junction nucleotides: 0. Germline CDR1 is MGHRA and CDR2 is YSYEKL. The CDR3 DNA is TGCGCCAGCAGCCAAGAAGGGGGCGGCTACACCTTC. It encodes CASSQEGGGYTF.

A single count supports this clone. V is TRBV27 and J is TRBJ1-6; 7 positions agree with TRBD1. Looked up from germline, CDR1 is MNHEY and CDR2 is SMNVEV (reference sequence). The CDR3 covers 17 residues. Germline trimming cut 1 base from V and 9 bases from J; bases unmatched to any gene: 12. The CDR3 nucleotides are TGTGCCAGCAGTTTATTCGCTAACAGGGGAGTTAGTTCACCCCTCCACTTT. It is translated as CASSLFANRGVSSPLHF.

The chain links TRBV19 to TRBJ1-1; D is perhaps TRBD1 (6 bases). The V gene lost 5 bases and the J gene lost 5 bases, with 15 bases spanning the gap. The CDR3 loop spans 14 amino acids. CDR1 is LNHDA, CDR2 SQIVND, per germline (reference sequence). The chain's CDR3 is CASSLGQMRTEAFF. The CDR3 DNA reads TGTGCCAGTAGTTTGGGACAAATGAGAACTGAAGCTTTCTTT.

V is TRBV20-1 and J is TRBJ2-7, with D hard to call. Germline-derived CDR1 and CDR2 are DFQATT and SNEGSKA (reference sequence). The length of the CDR3 is 14 residues. Trimming pared 3 bases from V and 2 bases from J, leaving 14 bases between. The CDR3 DNA is TGCAGTGCTAGTGATCCTAGTGGCACCTACGAGCAGTACTTC. Translating gives CSASDPSGTYEQYF.

The chain combines TRBV5-1 with TRBJ1-1; 7 bases match TRBD1. Germline CDR1 and CDR2: SGHRS and YFSETQ. The CDR3 is 17 amino acids. Losses at the gene ends were 1 base for V and 1 base for J; bases not matched to a gene: 10. CDR3 DNA: TGCGCCAGCAGCTTGAGGAAGGACAGGACTTCGAACACTGAAGCTTTCTTT. Translated: CASSLRKDRTSNTEAFF.

The chain combines TRBV6-2 or TRBV6-3 with TRBJ2-7, with TRBD2 matching 10 bases. V was pared by 2 bases and J by 0 bases, with 13 bases of the junction left unmatched. This CDR3 has 19 amino acids. From germline, CDR1 is MNHEY and CDR2 SVGEGT. The DNA of the CDR3 is TGTGCCAGCAGTTACCCGTCAGCGGGGGGGCTTTCCTCCTCCTACGAGCAGTACTTC. This gives the protein CASSYPSAGGLSSSYEQYF.

This clone was recorded a few times. This chain uses TRBV7-3 with TRBJ2-1; no clear D. The germline V gene has CDR1 SGHTA and CDR2 FQGTGA. The CDR3 runs 16 residues. V was shortened by 5 bases and J by 0 bases, with 14 bases between the two germline ends. The CDR3 DNA is TGTGCCAGCAGCCTGCTTTATGGCAGCTCCTACAATGAGCAGTTCTTC. This encodes CASSLLYGSSYNEQFF.

Points on this clone: In the same sample, other DNA sequences code for this CDR3. The gene calls are TRBV2 and TRBJ1-6, with 8 bases fitting TRBD1. The CDR3 extends over 14 amino acids. Trimming removed 7 bases from V and 10 bases from J; junction bases left unmatched: 9. Germline lookup yields CDR1 SNHLY and CDR2 FYNNEI. The CDR3, as DNA: TGTGCCAGCAATACCGGGACAGGTCGGTCACCCCTCCACTTT. Amino acid sequence: CASNTGTGRSPLHF.

The chain carries TRBV3-1 (or the pseudogene TRBV3-2) and TRBJ2-7; TRBD1 matches 9 bases. This CDR3 is built from 15 residues. V trimming: 3 bases; J trimming: 4 bases; junction bases outside the gene matches: 7. In germline, CDR1 is LGHDT, CDR2 YNNKEL (reference sequence). The CDR3 coding sequence is TGTGCCAGCAGCCAGACGGGACAGGGTAGGTACGAGCAGTACTTC. It is translated as CASSQTGQGRYEQYF.

The chain joins TRBV15 to TRBJ1-1; D gene ambiguous. V was shortened by 0 bases and J by 6 bases, with 20 bases between the two germline ends. The CDR3 contains 17 residues. Germline V gives CDR1 LNHNV, CDR2 YYDKDF (reference sequence). CDR3 in DNA: TGTGCCACCAGCAGAGATCTCATCGGGAAGTCTAAGCCTGAAGCTTTCTTT. Amino acid sequence: CATSRDLIGKSKPEAFF.

This chain connects TRBV6-2 or TRBV6-3 to TRBJ1-5; tentatively, D is TRBD1 (5 bases). CDR3 length equals 15 residues. Germline V gene sequence: CDR1 MNHEY, CDR2 SVGEGT. V was clipped by 6 bases and J by 0 bases, with 12 bases between them. The CDR3 spells CASSGGTSSNQPQHF. CDR3 bases: TGTGCCAGCAGCGGGGGGACGAGTAGCAATCAGCCCCAGCATTTT.

By proportion, this clone is medium-sized. The genes are TRBV27 and TRBJ2-5; tentatively, D is TRBD2 (6 bases). Germline V gives CDR1 MNHEY, CDR2 SMNVEV (reference sequence). This CDR3 is 15 amino acids long. Trimming pared 8 bases from V and 5 bases from J, leaving 21 bases between. The CDR3 region is CASGRALGGVETQYF. DNA for the CDR3: TGTGCCAGCGGGCGGGCTTTGGGCGGGGTGGAGACCCAGTACTTC.

This CDR3 is CATSDPLSTDTQYF. DNA of the CDR3: TGTGCCACCAGTGATCCGCTAAGCACAGATACGCAGTATTTT. The chain combines TRBV24-1 with TRBJ2-3, with unresolved D. The CDR3 runs to 14 residues. From germline, CDR1 is KGHDR and CDR2 SFDVKD. The germline V and J ends were trimmed by 3 bases and 0 bases, with 6 bases remaining between them.

V usage is TRBV7-2 and J usage is TRBJ1-4; 7 bases agree with TRBD1. Germline values: CDR1 SGHTA, CDR2 FQGNSA. The junction had 2 bases not matched to a gene; V was cut back by 5 bases and J by 2 bases. The CDR3 spans 14 residues. The CDR3, as DNA: TGTGCCAGCAGCCCACAGGGGACTAATGAAAAACTGTTTTTT. It translates to CASSPQGTNEKLFF.

The genes are TRBV29-1 and TRBJ1-1, with no clear D. Germline CDR1 is SQVTM and CDR2 is ANQGSEA. V was trimmed by 7 bases and J by 5 bases, leaving 17 bases between them. The CDR3 runs to 13 residues. DNA for the CDR3: TGCAGCGCCTTTCGCAGGCTTGGGACTGAAGCTTTCTTT. This gives the protein CSAFRRLGTEAFF.

The chain uses TRBV11-3 and TRBJ2-1, with a possible D match to TRBD2 (6 bases). Trimming stripped 3 bases from V and 3 bases from J, with 6 bases between. The CDR3 has 13 amino acids. Germline V lookup: CDR1 SGHNT, CDR2 YENEEA. Written as DNA, the CDR3 is TGTGCCAGCAGCTTGACTAGCTACAATGAGCAGTTCTTC. Amino acid sequence: CASSLTSYNEQFF.

The chain uses TRBV28 and TRBJ2-1; TRBD2 agrees at 9 bases. The ends lost 8 bases at V and 9 bases at J; junction bases unmatched: 8. The germline V gene has CDR1 MDHEN and CDR2 SYDVKM. This CDR3 spans 13 amino acids. The CDR3 DNA reads TGTGCCAGCTGGGCGGGAGGGGTTAGTGAGCAGTTCTTC. The encoded protein is CASWAGGVSEQFF.

The V gene is TRBV29-1, the J gene TRBJ2-5; 8 bases map to TRBD1. Germline CDR1 and CDR2: SQVTM and ANQGSEA. The length of the CDR3 is 15 residues. V lost 3 bases and J lost 2; bases outside the gene matches: 8. CDR3 in amino acids: CSVDPGQVEQETQYF. CDR3 DNA sequence: TGCAGCGTTGATCCGGGACAGGTCGAACAAGAGACCCAGTACTTC.

The genes are TRBV5-1 and TRBJ1-1; TRBD1 is a possible D gene (5 bases). This CDR3 is 15 amino acids long. CDR1 is SGHRS, CDR2 YFSETQ, per germline. V lost 0 bases and J lost 1, with 10 bases in between. This CDR3 reads CASSLDQGTNTEAFF. The CDR3 DNA reads TGCGCCAGCAGCTTGGATCAGGGTACGAACACTGAAGCTTTCTTT. The variable domain in full, completed from reference TRBV5-1 and TRBJ1-1, reads KAGVTQTPRYLIKTRGQQVTLSCSPISGHRSVSWYQQTPGQGLQFLFEYFSETQRNKGNFPGRFSGRQFSNSRSEMNVSTLELGDSALYLCASSLDQGTNTEAFFGQGTRLTVV.

In the case of this clone: Since no conserved phenylalanine or tryptophan closes the CDR3, a read error is the likely cause. The DNA is omitted, as the CDR3 cannot be located on it reliably, and the CDR3 follows TCRdb's listing. The chain carries TRBV28 and TRBJ1-1. From germline, CDR1 is MDHEN and CDR2 SYDVKM. From its first to its last residue, the CDR3 has 9 amino acids. Here the CDR3 reads CASSVKPRI.

This chain links TRBV30 with TRBJ2-3; the match to TRBD2 covers 16 bases. Germline loops: CDR1 GTSNPN, CDR2 SVGIG (reference sequence). The length of the CDR3 is 16 residues. V dropped 4 bases and J dropped 8; count of bases not matched to a gene: 9. CDR3 bases: TGTGCCTGGACCCCGGGACTAGCGGGAGGGGCGGCTACGCAGTATTTT. This translates into CAWTPGLAGGAATQYF.

This rearrangement joins TRBV30 to TRBJ1-2, with 8 bases that match TRBD1. The CDR3 spans 16 residues. The germline gives CDR1 GTSNPN, CDR2 SVGIG (reference sequence). Trimming removed 1 base from V and 11 bases from J; junction bases left unmatched: 18. The CDR3 loop is CAWSATSINTGTGYTF. The CDR3, as DNA: TGTGCCTGGAGTGCCACCTCCATTAACACCGGGACAGGTTACACCTTC.

The genes are TRBV5-1 and TRBJ1-2, with a possible D match to TRBD1 (6 bases). This CDR3 has 14 amino acids. V was pared by 2 bases and J by 4 bases, with 12 bases between. The germline V gene has CDR1 SGHRS and CDR2 YFSETQ. Here the CDR3 reads CASSLGGEAYGYTF. The CDR3 nucleotides are TGCGCCAGCAGCTTAGGGGGAGAGGCCTATGGCTACACCTTC.

This clone was counted a single time. V gene TRBV24-1 combines with J gene TRBJ2-2, with TRBD1 identical over 8 bases. J was trimmed by 7 bases and V by 2 bases; bases with no gene match: 8. Germline CDR1 is KGHDR and CDR2 is SFDVKD. The CDR3 is 16 residues long. The CDR3 coding sequence is TGTGCCACCAGTGATTCCTGGACAGGGAAGGGCGGGGAGCTGTTTTTT. Translation: CATSDSWTGKGGELFF.

The chain combines TRBV9 with TRBJ1-3, with 7 bases lining up with TRBD1. With V trimmed by 0 bases and J by 1 base, 1 base remained unmatched. Germline lookup yields CDR1 SGDLS and CDR2 YYNGEE. CDR3 size: 15 residues. The CDR3 DNA is TGTGCCAGCAGCGTAGAGGGGGCTTCTGGAAACACCATATATTTT. Protein: CASSVEGASGNTIYF.

CDR3 sequence reads: CASSTDYPARYEQYF. DNA for the CDR3: TGTGCCAGCAGCACGGACTATCCAGCCCGCTACGAGCAGTACTTC. This sequence joins TRBV6-5 and TRBJ2-7; D possibly corresponds to TRBD2 (6 bases). Trimming shortened V by 6 bases and J by 3 bases, and 18 bases separated the two germline ends. This CDR3 spans 15 amino acids. Germline loops: CDR1 MNHEY, CDR2 SVGAGI.